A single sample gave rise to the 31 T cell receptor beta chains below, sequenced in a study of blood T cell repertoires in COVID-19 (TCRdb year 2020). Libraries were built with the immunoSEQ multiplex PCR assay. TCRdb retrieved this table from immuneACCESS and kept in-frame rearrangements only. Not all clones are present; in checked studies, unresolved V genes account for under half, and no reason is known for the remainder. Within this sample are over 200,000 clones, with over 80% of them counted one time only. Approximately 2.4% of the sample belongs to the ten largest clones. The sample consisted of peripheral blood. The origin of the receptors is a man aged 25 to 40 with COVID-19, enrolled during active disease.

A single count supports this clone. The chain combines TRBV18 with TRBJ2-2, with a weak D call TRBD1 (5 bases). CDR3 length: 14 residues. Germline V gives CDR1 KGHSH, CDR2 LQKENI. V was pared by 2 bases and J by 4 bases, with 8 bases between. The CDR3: CASSPRGPTGELFF. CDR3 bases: TGTGCCAGCTCACCAAGGGGCCCCACCGGGGAGCTGTTTTTT.

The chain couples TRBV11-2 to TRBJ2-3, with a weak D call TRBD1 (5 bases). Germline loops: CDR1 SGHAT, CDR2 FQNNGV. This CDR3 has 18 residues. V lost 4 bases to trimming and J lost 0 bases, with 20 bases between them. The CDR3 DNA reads TGTGCCAGCAGCTCGATAGGGGCTTTCTACCCAAGCACAGATACGCAGTATTTT. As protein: CASSSIGAFYPSTDTQYF.

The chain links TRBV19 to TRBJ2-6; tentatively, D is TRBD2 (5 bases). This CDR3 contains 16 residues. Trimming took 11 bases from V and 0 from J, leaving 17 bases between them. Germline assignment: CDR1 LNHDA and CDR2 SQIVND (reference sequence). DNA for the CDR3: TGTGCCTCATCTTCGGGGTTCCACTCTGGGGCCAACGTCCTGACTTTC. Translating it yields CASSSGFHSGANVLTF.

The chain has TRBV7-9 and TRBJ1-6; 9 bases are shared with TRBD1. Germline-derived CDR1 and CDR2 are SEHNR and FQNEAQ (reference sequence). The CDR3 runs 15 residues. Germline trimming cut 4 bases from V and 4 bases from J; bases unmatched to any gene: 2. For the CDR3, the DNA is TGTGCCAGCAGCTCGGACAGGGGTTATAATTCACCCCTCCACTTT. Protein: CASSSDRGYNSPLHF.

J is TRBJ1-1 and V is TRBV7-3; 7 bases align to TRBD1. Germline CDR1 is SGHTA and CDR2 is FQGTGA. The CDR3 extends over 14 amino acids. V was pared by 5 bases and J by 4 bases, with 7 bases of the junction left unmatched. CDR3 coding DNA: TGTGCCAGCAGCCCGGGACAGTATGCCACTGAAGCTTTCTTT. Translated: CASSPGQYATEAFF.

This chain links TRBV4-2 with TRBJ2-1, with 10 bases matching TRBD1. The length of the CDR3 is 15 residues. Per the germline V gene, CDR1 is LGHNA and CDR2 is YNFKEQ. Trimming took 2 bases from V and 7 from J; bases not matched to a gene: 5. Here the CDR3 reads CASSQPGQGSNEQFF. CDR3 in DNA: TGTGCCAGCAGCCAACCGGGACAGGGGAGTAATGAGCAGTTCTTC.

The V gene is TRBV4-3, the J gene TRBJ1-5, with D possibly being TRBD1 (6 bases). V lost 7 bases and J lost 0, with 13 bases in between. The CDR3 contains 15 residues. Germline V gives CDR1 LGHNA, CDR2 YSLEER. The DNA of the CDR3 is TGCGCCAGCAACGGGACACTTAATAGCAATCAGCCCCAGCATTTT. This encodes CASNGTLNSNQPQHF.

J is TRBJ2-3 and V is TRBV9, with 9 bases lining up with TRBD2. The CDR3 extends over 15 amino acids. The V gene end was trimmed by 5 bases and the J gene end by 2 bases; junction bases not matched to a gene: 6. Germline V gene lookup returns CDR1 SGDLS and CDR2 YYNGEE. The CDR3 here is CASSQRGADTDTQYF. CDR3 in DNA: TGTGCCAGCAGTCAGCGGGGGGCCGACACAGATACGCAGTATTTT.

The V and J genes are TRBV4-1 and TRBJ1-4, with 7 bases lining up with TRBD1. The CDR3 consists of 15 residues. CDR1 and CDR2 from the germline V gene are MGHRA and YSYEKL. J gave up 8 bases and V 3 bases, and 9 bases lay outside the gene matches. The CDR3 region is CASSQPDRVGEKLFF. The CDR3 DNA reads TGCGCCAGCAGCCAGCCCGACAGGGTCGGGGAAAAACTGTTTTTT.

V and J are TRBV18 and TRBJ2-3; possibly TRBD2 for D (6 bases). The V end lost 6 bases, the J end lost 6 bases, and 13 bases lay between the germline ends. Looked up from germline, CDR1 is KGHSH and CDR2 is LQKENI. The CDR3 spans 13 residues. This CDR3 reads CASSGLPPDTQYF. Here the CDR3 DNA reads TGTGCCAGCTCCGGACTACCCCCGGATACGCAGTATTTT.

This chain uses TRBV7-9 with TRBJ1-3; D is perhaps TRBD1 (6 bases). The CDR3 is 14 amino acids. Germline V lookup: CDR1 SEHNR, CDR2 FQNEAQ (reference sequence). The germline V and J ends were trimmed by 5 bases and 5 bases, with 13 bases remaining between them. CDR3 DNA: TGTGCCAGCAGCCTTGGGACATCCCGAAACACCATATATTTT. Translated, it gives CASSLGTSRNTIYF.

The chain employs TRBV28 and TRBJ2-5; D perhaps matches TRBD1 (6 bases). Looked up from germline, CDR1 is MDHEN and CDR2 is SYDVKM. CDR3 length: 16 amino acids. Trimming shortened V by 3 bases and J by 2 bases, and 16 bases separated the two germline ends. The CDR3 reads CASSFTGMRAQETQYF. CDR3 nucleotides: TGTGCCAGCAGTTTCACAGGGATGAGAGCGCAAGAGACCCAGTACTTC.

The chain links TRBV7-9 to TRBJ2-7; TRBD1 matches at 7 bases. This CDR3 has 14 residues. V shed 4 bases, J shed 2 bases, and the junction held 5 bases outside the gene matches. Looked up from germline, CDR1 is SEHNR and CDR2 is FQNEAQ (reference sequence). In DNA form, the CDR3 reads TGTGCCAGCAGCTCAAGGGACAGCACCTACGAGCAGTACTTC. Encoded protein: CASSSRDSTYEQYF.

The CDR3 loop reads CASSLASRGNRGYTF. CDR3 DNA: TGTGCCAGCAGCTTGGCGAGCAGGGGGAATCGTGGCTACACCTTC. The chain combines TRBV5-4 with TRBJ1-2; TRBD1 matches 7 bases. V was pared by 0 bases and J by 7 bases, with 9 bases of the junction left unmatched. Germline CDR1 reads SGHNT; CDR2 reads YYREEE (reference sequence). The CDR3 totals 15 residues. The whole variable domain, remainder taken from reference TRBV5-4 and TRBJ1-2, is ETGVTQSPTHLIKTRGQQVTLRCSSQSGHNTVSWYQQALGQGPQFIFQYYREEENGRGNFPPRFSGLQFPNYSSELNVNALELDDSALYLCASSLASRGNRGYTFGSGTRLTVV.

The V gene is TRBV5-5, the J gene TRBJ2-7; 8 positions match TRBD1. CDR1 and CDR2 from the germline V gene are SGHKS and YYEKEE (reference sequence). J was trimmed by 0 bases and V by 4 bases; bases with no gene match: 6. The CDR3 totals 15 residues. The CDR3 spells CASSRMDRASYEQYF. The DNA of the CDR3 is TGTGCCAGCAGCAGGATGGACAGGGCCTCCTACGAGCAGTACTTC.

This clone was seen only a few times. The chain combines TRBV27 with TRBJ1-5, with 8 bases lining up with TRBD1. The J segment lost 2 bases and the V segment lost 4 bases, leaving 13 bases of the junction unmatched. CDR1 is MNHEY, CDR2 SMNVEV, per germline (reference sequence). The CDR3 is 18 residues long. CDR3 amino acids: CASSYLRGTGDGNQPQHF. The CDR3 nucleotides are TGTGCCAGCAGTTACCTGAGAGGGACAGGCGATGGCAATCAGCCCCAGCATTTT.

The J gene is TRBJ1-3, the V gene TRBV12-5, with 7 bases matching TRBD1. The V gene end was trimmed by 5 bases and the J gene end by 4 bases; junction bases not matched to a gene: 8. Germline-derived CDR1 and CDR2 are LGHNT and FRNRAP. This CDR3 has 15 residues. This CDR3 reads CASGPGTVAGNTIYF. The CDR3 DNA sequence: TGTGCTAGTGGTCCGGGGACAGTCGCGGGAAACACCATATATTTT.

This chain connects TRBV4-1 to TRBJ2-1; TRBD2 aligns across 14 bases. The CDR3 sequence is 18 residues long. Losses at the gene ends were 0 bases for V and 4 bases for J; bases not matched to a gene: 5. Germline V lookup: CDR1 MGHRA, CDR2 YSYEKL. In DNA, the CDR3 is TGCGCCAGCAGCCAAGATCGACTAGCGGGGGGGCCTTACAATGAGCAGTTCTTC. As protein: CASSQDRLAGGPYNEQFF.

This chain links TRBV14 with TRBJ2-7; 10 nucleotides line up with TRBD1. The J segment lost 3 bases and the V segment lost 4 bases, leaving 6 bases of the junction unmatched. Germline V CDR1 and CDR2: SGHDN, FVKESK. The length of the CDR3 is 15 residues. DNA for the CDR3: TGTGCCAGCAGCCGAGACAGGGGGCGTATCTACGAGCAGTACTTC. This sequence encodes CASSRDRGRIYEQYF.

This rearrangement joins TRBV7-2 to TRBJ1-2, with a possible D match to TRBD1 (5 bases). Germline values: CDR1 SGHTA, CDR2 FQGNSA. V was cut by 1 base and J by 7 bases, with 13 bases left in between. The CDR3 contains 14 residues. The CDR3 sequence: CASSLGGPEGGYTF. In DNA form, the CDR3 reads TGTGCCAGCAGCTTAGGGGGACCGGAGGGTGGCTACACCTTC.

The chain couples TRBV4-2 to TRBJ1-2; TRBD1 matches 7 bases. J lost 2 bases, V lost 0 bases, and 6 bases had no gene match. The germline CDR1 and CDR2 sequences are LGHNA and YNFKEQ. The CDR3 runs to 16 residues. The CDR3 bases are TGTGCCAGCAGCCAAGATCTTGGGACAGCCAACTATGGCTACACCTTC. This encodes CASSQDLGTANYGYTF.

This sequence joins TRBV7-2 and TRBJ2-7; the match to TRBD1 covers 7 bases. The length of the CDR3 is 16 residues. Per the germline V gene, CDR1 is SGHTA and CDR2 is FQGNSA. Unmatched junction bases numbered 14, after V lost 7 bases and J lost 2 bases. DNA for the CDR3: TGTGCCAGCAACCTCCATTCCGGGACAGCTACCTACGAGCAGTACTTC. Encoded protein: CASNLHSGTATYEQYF.

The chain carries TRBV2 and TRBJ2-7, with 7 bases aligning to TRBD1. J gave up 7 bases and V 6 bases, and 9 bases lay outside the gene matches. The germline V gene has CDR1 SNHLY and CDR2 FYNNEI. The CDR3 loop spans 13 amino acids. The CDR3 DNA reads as TGTGCCAGCAGGAGGGACAGCATTTTTGAGCAGTACTTC. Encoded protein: CASRRDSIFEQYF.

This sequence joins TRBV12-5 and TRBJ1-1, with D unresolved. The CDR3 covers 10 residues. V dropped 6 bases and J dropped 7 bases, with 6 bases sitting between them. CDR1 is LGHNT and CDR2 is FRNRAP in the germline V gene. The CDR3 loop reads CASGPREAFF. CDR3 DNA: TGTGCTAGTGGCCCTCGTGAAGCTTTCTTT. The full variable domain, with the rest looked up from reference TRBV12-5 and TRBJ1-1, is DARVTQTPRHKVTEMGQEVTMRCQPILGHNTVFWYRQTMMQGLELLAYFRNRAPLDDSGMPKDRFSAEMPDATLATLKIQPSEPRDSAVYFCASGPREAFFGQGTRLTVV.

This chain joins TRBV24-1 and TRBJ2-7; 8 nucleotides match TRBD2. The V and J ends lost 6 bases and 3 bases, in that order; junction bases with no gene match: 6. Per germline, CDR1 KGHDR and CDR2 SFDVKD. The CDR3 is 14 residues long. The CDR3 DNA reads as TGTGCCACCAGTCCGGGAGGGACATACTACGAGCAGTACTTC. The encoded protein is CATSPGGTYYEQYF.

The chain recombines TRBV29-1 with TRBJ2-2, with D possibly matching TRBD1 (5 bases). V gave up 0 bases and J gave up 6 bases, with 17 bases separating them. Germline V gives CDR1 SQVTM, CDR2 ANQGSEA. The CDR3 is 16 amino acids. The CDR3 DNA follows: TGCAGCGTTGAAGATCTGGGCAGGGCCGGAGCCGGGGAGCTGTTTTTT. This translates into CSVEDLGRAGAGELFF.

The DNA of the CDR3 is TGTGCCAGCTCACCGTTGGGGACAGCCCAAGAGACCCAGTACTTC. It is translated as CASSPLGTAQETQYF. The V call is TRBV18, the J call TRBJ2-5; 7 bases are shared with TRBD1. Losses at the gene ends were 3 bases for V and 1 base for J; bases not matched to a gene: 5. The V gene's germline CDR1 is KGHSH and CDR2 LQKENI. The CDR3 runs 15 residues.

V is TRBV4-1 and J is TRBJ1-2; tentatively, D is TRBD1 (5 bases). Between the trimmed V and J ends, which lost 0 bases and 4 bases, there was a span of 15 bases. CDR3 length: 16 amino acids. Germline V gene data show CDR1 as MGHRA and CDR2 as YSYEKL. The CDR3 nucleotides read TGCGCCAGCAGCCAAGATCACGGGACGGGGGGCTATGGCTACACCTTC. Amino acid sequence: CASSQDHGTGGYGYTF.

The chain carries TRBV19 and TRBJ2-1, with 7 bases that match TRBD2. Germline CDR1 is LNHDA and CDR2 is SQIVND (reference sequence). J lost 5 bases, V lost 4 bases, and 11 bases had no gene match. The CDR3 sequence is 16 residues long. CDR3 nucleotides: TGTGCCAGTAGTAGTTCTACCGGGACTACCGACAATGAGCAGTTCTTC. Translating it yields CASSSSTGTTDNEQFF.

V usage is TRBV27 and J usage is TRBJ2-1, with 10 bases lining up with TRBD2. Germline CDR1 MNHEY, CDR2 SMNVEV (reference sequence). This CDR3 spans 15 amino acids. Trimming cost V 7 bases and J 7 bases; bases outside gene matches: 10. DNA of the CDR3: TGTGCCAGCACTGGAGCGGGGGGGCTTTGGAATGAGCAGTTCTTC. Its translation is CASTGAGGLWNEQFF.

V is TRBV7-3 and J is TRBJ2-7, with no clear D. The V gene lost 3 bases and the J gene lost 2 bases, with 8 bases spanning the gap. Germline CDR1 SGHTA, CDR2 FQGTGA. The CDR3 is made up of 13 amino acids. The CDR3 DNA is TGTGCCAGCAGCTTCGGGTCAACCTACGAGCAGTACTTC. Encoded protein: CASSFGSTYEQYF.